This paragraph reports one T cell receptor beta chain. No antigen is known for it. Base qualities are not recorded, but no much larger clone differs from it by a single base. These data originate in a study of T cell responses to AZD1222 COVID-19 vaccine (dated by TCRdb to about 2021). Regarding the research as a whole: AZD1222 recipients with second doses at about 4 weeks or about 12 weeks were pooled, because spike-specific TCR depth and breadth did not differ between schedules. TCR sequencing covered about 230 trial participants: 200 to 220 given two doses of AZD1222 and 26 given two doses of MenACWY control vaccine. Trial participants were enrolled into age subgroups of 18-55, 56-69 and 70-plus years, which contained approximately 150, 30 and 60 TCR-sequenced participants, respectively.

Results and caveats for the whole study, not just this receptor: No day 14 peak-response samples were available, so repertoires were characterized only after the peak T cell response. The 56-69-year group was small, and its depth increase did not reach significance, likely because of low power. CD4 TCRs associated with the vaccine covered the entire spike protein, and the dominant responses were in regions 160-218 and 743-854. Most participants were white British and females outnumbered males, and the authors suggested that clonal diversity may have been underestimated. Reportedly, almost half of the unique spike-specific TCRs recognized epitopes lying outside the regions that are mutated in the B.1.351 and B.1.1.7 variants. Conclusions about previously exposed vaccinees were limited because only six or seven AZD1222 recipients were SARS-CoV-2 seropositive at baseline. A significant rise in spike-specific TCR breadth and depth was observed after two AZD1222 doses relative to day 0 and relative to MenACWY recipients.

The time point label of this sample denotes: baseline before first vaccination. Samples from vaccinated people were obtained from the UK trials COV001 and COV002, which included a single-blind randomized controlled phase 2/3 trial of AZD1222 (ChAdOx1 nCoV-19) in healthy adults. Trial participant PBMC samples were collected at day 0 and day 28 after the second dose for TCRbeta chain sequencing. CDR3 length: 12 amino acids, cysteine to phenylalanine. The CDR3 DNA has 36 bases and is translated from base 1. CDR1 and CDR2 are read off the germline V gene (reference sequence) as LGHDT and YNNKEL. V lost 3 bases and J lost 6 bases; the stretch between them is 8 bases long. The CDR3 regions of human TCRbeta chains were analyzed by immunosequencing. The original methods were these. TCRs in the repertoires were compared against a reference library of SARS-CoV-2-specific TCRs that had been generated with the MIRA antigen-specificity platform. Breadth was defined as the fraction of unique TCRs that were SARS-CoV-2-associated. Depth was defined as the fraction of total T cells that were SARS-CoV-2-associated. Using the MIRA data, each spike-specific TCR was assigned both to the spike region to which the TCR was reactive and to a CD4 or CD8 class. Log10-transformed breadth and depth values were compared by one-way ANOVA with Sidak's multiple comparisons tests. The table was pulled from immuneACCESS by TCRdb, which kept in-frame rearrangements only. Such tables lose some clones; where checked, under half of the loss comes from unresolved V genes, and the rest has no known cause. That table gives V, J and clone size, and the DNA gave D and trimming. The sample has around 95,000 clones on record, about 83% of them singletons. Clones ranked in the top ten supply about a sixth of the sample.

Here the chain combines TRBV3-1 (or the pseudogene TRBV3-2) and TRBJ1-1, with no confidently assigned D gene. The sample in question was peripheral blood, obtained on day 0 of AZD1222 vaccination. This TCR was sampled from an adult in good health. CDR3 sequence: CASSHFGAEAFF. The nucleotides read TGTGCCAGCAGCCATTTCGGCGCTGAAGCTTTCTTT.